The clone carrying this TCR beta chain turned up a few times. Antigen: not known. RNA transcripts gave rise to amplified TCR beta CDR3 regions. A first-round RT-PCR of the TCR CDR3 used the HTBI primer set. TCRdb independently ran MiXCR on the multiplex PCR reads; one entry per CDR3 protein. In the table there are roughly 570,000 distinct CDR3 sequences, 15% to 19% of which are singletons. This entry comes from a study of T cells in Graves' hyperthyroidism and ophthalmopathy. Patients were excluded because of uncontrolled infection, other autoimmune disease, pregnancy or lactation. Clinicians diagnosed patients from clinical symptoms, serum thyroxine and TRAb, thyroid ultrasound and orbital computed tomography. Trimming left V 5 bases short and J 0 bases short, with 11 bases between. This CDR3 comprises 15 residues. The germline V gene has CDR1 SGHTA and CDR2 FQGTGA. Study-wide points: The model's output predicted ophthalmopathy at a median of 6.5 months prior to onset. Blood also held most thyroid clonotypes expanded beyond 0.001.

The V call is TRBV7-3, the J call TRBJ2-1; perhaps TRBD1 as D (6 bases). Material: blood. This TCR was recovered from a woman in her twenties or thirties with Graves' hyperthyroidism. The CDR3 DNA is TGTGCCAGCAGCAAAGACAGGAGCTCCTACAATGAGCAGTTCTTC. Its translation is CASSKDRSSYNEQFF.